This TCR beta chain is drawn from a study of Tregs in tolerant kidney transplant recipients (dated by TCRdb to the late 2010s). Notes on the research overall: TCRbeta sequencing was used in the study to identify donor-specific regulatory T cells before combined kidney and bone marrow transplantation, and the identified cells were then tracked after transplant. Study-wide conclusions, independent of this receptor: In tolerant patients, the expansion of donor-specific Tregs was greater than global Treg expansion, suggesting that the expansion was antigen-driven rather than nonspecific. Because the PCR primers were changed over time for some patients, nucleotide-level comparison could not be performed across the samples from those patients. Because the study included only a small number of patients, the results must be confirmed in larger populations and under other immunosuppression protocols. Expanding Tregs with activated donor B cells appeared to identify the most biologically relevant and donor-specific TCRbeta repertoire. Biological reproducibility was not directly assessed, although technical replication error appeared to be minimal.

For TCRbeta CDR3 sequencing, genomic DNA was extracted from sorted cells using the QIAGEN DNeasy Blood and Tissue Kit. High-throughput TCRbeta CDR3 sequencing was carried out commercially through immunoSEQ, with PCR amplification with bias correction and internal controls included. On the study's bioinformatics: Unique productive TCRbeta sequences were defined by CDR3 nucleotide sequence where primers matched, and otherwise by CDR3 amino acid sequence together with Vbeta and Jbeta genes. Sorting error was corrected by removing sequences shared between sorted populations at a frequency ratio of 2:1 or less, and the remaining shared sequences were assigned to the higher population. Donor-reactive sequences were defined as at least 5-fold expanded in CFSE-low cells versus unstimulated cells, with frequency of at least 0.01% in CFSE-low cells. Repertoire divergence was quantified by Jensen-Shannon divergence calculated from the top 100 TCRbeta sequences ranked by frequency. For samples with multiple sequencing runs, sorting error was corrected separately for each run before the runs were pooled. TCRdb holds this immuneACCESS table with in-frame rearrangements only. Some clones are missing; in checked studies, unresolved V genes explain under half, and the rest has no known cause. The V and J calls and clone size come from that table; D and trimming were worked out from the DNA. The sample's clone listing holds roughly 23,000 clones. About 4% of the sample rests with the top ten.

Reading the label with the study, this specimen's time point is: 6 months after combined kidney and bone marrow transplant. The transplants used related donors with nonmyeloablative bone marrow transplantation, and mixed chimerism in the human trials was transient. Thawed PBMCs were FACS-sorted into unstimulated Tregs (CD4+CD25+CD127-), CD4+ non-Tregs (CD4+CD25-), CD4 cells and CD8 cells. Patients were several combined kidney and bone marrow transplant recipients from the ITN036ST trial, and only these trial subjects had samples available. Healthy control blood was processed by Ficoll density gradient to PBMCs and cryopreserved; patient PBMCs were collected before and after transplant. Turning to this clone: The antigen it recognizes is unknown. With the read ending 3 residues before the CDR3 end, the germline J gene is used to fill in that end.

From the cysteine through the phenylalanine, the CDR3 covers 14 amino acids. Sequencing covers 33 bases of the CDR3, shown here with the frame starting at base 1. According to the germline V gene, CDR1 reads SGHRS and CDR2 reads YFSETQ. Cut back by 5 bases and 5 bases, the V and J ends lie 11 bases apart. The source of this sequence is a human patient who received a combined kidney and bone marrow transplant. Some T cells may derive from the graft donor when a transplant has been performed. The chain was built from TRBV5-1 and TRBJ1-6, with no reliable assignment of the D segment. The sequenced sample was CD4+ T cells from blood (PBMCs), obtained 6 months after the transplant. Partial CDR3 DNA: TGCGCCAGCAGGTTTGCCAGGAATAATTCACCC. This gives the protein CASRFARNNSP. The full-length CDR3 reads as CASRFARNNSPLHF.